This TCR beta chain was identified during a study of blood T cells in healthy people across ages. Healthy Caucasians from Russia aged about 6 to 95 served as donors. Roughly 10 milliliters of peripheral blood were drawn from each donor. Together with a sample-barcoded 5' primer, a J-beta primer mix was included in a second PCR lasting 7 to 11 cycles. In TCRdb, the 5' RACE reads were re-called with MiXCR into one record per CDR3 protein. The repertoire holds about 1.4 million distinct CDR3 sequences, with roughly 59% as singletons. This CDR3 has 16 residues. The V gene's germline CDR1 is SGHTA and CDR2 FQGNSA. Unmatched junction bases numbered 11, after V lost 5 bases and J lost 1 base.

This TCR was recovered from a young man in good health. Specimen: blood. This chain links TRBV7-2 with TRBJ2-7, with TRBD2 identical over 7 bases. The CDR3: CASSLQRSAGSYEQYF. Written as DNA, the CDR3 is TGTGCCAGCAGCCTTCAGCGGTCAGCGGGATCCTACGAGCAGTACTTC. Looking up the rest from reference TRBV7-2 and TRBJ2-7 gives the full variable domain: GAGVSQSPSNKVTEKGKDVELRCDPISGHTALYWYRQSLGQGLEFLIYFQGNSAPDKSGLPSDRFSAERTGGSVSTLTIQRTQQEDSAVYLCASSLQRSAGSYEQYFGPGTRLTVT.